This TCR beta chain was sequenced for a study of T cells in Graves' hyperthyroidism and ophthalmopathy. Trimming pared 9 bases from V and 4 bases from J, leaving 18 bases between. Germline loops: CDR1 SNHLY, CDR2 FYNNEI. The CDR3 loop spans 14 amino acids. The TCR beta CDR3 regions underwent amplification using RNA transcripts as the source. The HTBI primer set drove a first-round RT-PCR of the TCR CDR3. MiXCR, applied by TCRdb to the multiplex PCR reads, yields one record per CDR3 protein. The data contain hundreds of thousands of distinct CDR3 sequences, roughly 37% of them singletons. The receptor was derived from a man between 18 and 35 years old with Graves' hyperthyroidism. The sequencing input was blood. This sequence joins TRBV2 and TRBJ1-2; TRBD1 is a possible D gene (6 bases). The CDR3 DNA sequence: TGTGCCAGTCTCCGGGACACCGGACTCTATGGCTACACCTTC. Its protein product is CASLRDTGLYGYTF.